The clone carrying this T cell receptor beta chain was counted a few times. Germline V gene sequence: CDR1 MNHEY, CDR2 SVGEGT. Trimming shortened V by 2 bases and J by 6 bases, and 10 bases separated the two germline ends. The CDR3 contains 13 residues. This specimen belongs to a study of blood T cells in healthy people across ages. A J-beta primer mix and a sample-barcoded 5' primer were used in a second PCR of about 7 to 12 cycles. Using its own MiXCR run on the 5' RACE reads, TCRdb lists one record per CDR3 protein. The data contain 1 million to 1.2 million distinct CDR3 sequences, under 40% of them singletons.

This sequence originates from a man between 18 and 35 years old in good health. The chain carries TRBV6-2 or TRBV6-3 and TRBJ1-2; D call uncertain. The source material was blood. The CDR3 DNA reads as TGTGCCAGCAGTTACCCCCCGCGGGATGGCTACACCTTC. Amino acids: CASSYPPRDGYTF.